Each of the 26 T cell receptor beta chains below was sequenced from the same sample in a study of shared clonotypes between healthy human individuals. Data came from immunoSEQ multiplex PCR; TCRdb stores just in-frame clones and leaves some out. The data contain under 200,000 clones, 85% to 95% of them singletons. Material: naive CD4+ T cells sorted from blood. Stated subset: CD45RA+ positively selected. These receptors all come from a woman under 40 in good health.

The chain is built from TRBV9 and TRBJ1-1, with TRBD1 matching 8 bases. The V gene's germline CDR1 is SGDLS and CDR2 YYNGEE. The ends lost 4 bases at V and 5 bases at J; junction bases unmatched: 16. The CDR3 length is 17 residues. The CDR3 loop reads CASSPRAGGAFATEAFF. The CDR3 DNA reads TGTGCCAGCAGCCCGCGTGCAGGGGGCGCCTTTGCGACTGAAGCTTTCTTT.

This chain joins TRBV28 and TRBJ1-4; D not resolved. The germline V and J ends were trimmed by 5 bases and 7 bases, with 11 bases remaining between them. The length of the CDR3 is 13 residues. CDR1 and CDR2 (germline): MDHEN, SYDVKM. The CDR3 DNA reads TGTGCCAGCAGTGCTCCCCACGGTGAAAAACTGTTTTTT. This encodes CASSAPHGEKLFF.

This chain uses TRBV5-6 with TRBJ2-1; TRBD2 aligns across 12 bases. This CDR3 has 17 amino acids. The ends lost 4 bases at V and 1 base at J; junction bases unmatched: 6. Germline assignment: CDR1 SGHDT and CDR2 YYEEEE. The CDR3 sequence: CASSRRTSGDSYNEQFF. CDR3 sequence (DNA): TGTGCCAGCAGCCGTAGGACTAGCGGGGATTCCTACAATGAGCAGTTCTTC.

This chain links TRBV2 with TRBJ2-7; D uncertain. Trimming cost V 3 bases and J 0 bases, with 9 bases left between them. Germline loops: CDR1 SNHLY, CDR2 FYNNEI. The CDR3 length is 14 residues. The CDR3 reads CASSESYISYEQYF. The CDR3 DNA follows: TGTGCCAGCAGTGAGTCCTACATCTCCTACGAGCAGTACTTC.

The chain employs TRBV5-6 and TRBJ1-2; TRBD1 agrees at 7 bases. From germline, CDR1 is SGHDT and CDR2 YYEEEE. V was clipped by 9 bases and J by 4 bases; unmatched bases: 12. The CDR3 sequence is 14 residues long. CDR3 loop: CATTSRGRFYGYTF. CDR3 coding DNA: TGTGCCACCACCTCGAGGGGGCGCTTCTATGGCTACACCTTC. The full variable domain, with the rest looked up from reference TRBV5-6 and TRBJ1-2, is DAGVTQSPTHLIKTRGQQVTLRCSPKSGHDTVSWYQQALGQGPQFIFQYYEEEERQRGNFPDRFSGHQFPNYSSELNVNALLLGDSALYLCATTSRGRFYGYTFGSGTRLTVV.

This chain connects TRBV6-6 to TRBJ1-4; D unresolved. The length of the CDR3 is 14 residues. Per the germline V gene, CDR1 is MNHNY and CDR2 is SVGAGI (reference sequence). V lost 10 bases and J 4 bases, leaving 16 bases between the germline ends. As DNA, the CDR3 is TGTGCCACGCAACGCTACCAGGATAATGAAAAACTGTTTTTT. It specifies CATQRYQDNEKLFF.

The CDR3 nucleotides are TGTGCCAGCTGGGCCCCGGGCAGCTCCTACGAGCAGTACTTC. Amino acids: CASWAPGSSYEQYF. V gene TRBV28 combines with J gene TRBJ2-7; D gene ambiguous. V lost 8 bases, J lost 0 bases, and 14 bases lay in between. Germline CDR1 and CDR2: MDHEN and SYDVKM. CDR3 size: 14 residues.

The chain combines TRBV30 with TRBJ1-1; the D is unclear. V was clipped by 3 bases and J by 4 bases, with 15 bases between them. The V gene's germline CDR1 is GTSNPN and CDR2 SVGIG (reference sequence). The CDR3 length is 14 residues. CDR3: CAWRKGPAGTEAFF. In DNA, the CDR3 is TGTGCCTGGAGAAAAGGGCCGGCGGGCACTGAAGCTTTCTTT.

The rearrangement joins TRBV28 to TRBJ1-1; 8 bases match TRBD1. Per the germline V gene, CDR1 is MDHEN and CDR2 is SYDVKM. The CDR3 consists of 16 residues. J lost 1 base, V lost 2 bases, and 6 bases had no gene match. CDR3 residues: CASSLVFGTGNTEAFF. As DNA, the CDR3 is TGTGCCAGCAGTTTAGTATTTGGGACAGGGAACACTGAAGCTTTCTTT.

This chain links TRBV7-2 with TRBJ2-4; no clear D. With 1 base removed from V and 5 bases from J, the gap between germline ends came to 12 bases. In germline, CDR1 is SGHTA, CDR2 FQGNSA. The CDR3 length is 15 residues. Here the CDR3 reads CASSLDPRRENIQYF. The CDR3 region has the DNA TGTGCCAGCAGCTTAGATCCTCGAAGGGAAAACATTCAGTACTTC.

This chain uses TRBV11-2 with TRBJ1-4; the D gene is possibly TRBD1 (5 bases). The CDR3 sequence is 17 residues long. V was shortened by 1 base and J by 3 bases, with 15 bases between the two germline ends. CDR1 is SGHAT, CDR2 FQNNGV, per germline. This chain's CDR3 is CASSLVGRGASNEKLFF. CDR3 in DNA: TGTGCCAGCAGCTTAGTCGGGAGAGGGGCCTCTAATGAAAAACTGTTTTTT.

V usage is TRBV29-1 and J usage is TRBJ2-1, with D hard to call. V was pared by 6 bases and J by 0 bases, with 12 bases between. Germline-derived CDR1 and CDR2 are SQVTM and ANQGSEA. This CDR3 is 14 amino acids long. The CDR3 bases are TGCAGCGTCCTCCACCCGAGCTCCTACAATGAGCAGTTCTTC. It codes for CSVLHPSSYNEQFF.

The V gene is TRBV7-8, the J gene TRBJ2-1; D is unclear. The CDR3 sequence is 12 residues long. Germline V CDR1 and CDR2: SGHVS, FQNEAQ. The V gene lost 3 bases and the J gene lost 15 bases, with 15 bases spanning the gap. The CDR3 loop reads CASSLDPHPMFF. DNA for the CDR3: TGTGCCAGCAGCTTGGATCCCCACCCGATGTTCTTC.

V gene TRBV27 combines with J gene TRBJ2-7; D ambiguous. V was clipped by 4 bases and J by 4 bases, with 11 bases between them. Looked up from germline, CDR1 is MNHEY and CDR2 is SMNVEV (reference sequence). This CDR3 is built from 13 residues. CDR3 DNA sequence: TGTGCCAGCAGTTCAGCCCCCTTATACGAGCAGTACTTC. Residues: CASSSAPLYEQYF.

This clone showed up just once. CDR3: CASSLSAGMNTEAFF. CDR3 nucleotide sequence: TGTGCCAGCAGCTTAAGCGCAGGGATGAACACTGAAGCTTTCTTT. The chain employs TRBV11-2 and TRBJ1-1, with D possibly matching TRBD1 (5 bases). Germline values: CDR1 SGHAT, CDR2 FQNNGV. The CDR3 sequence is 15 residues long. The V and J ends lost 2 bases and 0 bases respectively, with 10 bases between them.

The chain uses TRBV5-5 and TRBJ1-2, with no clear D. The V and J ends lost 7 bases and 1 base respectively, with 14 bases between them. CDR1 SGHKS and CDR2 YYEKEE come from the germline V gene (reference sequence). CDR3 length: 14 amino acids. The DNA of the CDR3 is TGTGCCAGCGCCCCATGGCACCTTAACTATGGCTACACCTTC. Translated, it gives CASAPWHLNYGYTF.

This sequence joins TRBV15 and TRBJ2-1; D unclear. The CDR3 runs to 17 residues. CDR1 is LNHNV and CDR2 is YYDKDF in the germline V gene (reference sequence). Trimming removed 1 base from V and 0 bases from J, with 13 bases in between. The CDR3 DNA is TGTGCCACCAGCAGAGGGAGCAGCGCGATCTCCTACAATGAGCAGTTCTTC. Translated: CATSRGSSAISYNEQFF.

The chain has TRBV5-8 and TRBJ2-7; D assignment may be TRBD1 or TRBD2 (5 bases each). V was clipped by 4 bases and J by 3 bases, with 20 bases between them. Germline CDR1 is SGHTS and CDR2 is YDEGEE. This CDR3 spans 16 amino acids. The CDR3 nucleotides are TGTGCCAGCAGCCGTGACCCCGGGACGGTTAACTACGAGCAGTACTTC. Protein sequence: CASSRDPGTVNYEQYF.

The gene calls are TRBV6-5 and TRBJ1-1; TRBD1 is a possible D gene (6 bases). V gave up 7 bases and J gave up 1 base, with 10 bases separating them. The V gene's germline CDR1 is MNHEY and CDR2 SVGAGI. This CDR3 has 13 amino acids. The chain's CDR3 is CASNMGANTEAFF. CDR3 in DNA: TGTGCCAGCAACATGGGGGCGAACACTGAAGCTTTCTTT.

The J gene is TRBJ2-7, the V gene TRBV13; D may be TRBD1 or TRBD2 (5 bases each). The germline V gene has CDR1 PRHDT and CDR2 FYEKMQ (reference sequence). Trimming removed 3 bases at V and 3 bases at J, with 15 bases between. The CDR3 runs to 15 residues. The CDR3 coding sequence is TGTGCCAGCAGCTTGCATGGGGGAATCGGCTACGAGCAGTACTTC. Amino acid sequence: CASSLHGGIGYEQYF.

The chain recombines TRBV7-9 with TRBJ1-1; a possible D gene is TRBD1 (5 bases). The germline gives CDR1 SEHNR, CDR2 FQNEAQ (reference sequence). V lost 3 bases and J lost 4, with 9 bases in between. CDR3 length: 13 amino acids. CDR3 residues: CASSLDTFTEAFF. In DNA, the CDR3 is TGTGCCAGCAGCTTGGACACATTCACTGAAGCTTTCTTT. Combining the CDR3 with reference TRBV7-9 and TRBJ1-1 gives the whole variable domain DTGVSQNPRHKITKRGQNVTFRCDPISEHNRLYWYRQTLGQGPEFLTYFQNEAQLEKSRLLSDRFSAERPKGSFSTLEIQRTEQGDSAMYLCASSLDTFTEAFFGQGTRLTVV.

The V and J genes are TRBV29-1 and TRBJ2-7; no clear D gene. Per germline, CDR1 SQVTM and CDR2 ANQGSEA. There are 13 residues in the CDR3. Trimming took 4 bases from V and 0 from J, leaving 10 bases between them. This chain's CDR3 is CSVADPLSYEQYF. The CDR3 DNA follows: TGCAGCGTTGCTGACCCGCTCTCCTACGAGCAGTACTTC.

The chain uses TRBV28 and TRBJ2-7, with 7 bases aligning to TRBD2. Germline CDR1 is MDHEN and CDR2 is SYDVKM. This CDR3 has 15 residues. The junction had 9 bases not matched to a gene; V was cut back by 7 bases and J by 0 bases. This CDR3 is CASTSPSSGSYEQYF. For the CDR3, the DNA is TGTGCCAGCACCTCCCCCTCTAGCGGCTCCTACGAGCAGTACTTC.

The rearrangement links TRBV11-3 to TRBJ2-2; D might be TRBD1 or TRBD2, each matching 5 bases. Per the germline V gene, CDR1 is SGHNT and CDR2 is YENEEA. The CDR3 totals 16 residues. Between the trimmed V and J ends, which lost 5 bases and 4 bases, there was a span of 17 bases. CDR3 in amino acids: CASSRRGDLGTGELFF. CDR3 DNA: TGTGCCAGCAGCCGTAGAGGGGATCTCGGCACCGGGGAGCTGTTTTTT. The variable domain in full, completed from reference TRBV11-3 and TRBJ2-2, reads EAGVVQSPRYKIIEKKQPVAFWCNPISGHNTLYWYLQNLGQGPELLIRYENEEAVDDSQLPKDRFSAERLKGVDSTLKIQPAELGDSAVYLCASSRRGDLGTGELFFGEGSRLTVL.

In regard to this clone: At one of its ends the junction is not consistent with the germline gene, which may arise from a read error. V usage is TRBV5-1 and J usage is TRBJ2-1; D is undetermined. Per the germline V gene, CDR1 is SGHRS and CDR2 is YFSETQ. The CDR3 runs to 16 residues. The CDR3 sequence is CASTPGGSESYTEQFF. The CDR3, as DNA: TGCGCCAGCACCCCCGGCGGATCGGAGTCCTACACTGAGCAGTTCTTC.

This chain's CDR3 is CASSPRELGGTGTNEKLFF. The CDR3, as DNA: TGTGCCAGCTCACCACGAGAACTAGGGGGCACAGGAACTAATGAAAAACTGTTTTTT. The chain is built from TRBV18 and TRBJ1-4, with TRBD1 matching 7 bases. From germline, CDR1 is KGHSH and CDR2 LQKENI. The CDR3 spans 19 residues. J gave up 1 base and V 1 base, and 12 bases lay outside the gene matches.